One and the same sample provided the 15 T cell receptor beta chains below, sequenced in a study of naive and memory T cell subsets. An equimolar mix of two oligonucleotides served as the beta constant-region primer for TRBC1 and TRBC2. TCRdb recomputed calls from the UMI-ligation and nested PCR reads with MiXCR, one row per CDR3 protein. The sample contains more than 35,000 distinct CDR3 sequences, more than 10% of which appear only once. The sequencing sample was made of effector memory CD4+ T cells from blood. Regarding subset: effector memory, CD45RA- CD27-. Every receptor here comes from a human donor in good health.

The V and J genes are TRBV12-3 or TRBV12-4 and TRBJ1-5; D may be TRBD1 (6 bases). The CDR3 sequence is 15 residues long. V was cut by 6 bases and J by 6 bases, with 18 bases left in between. CDR3 loop: CASSQNDRLGQPQHF. The CDR3 coding sequence is TGTGCCAGCAGCCAGAACGACAGGTTGGGTCAGCCCCAGCATTTT.

CDR3 in DNA: TGTGCCAGCATAATTAGCGGAAAAAAAGAGACCCAGTACTTC. It specifies CASIISGKKETQYF. The chain employs TRBV7-2 and TRBJ2-5; D might be TRBD2 (6 bases). The CDR3 runs to 14 residues. With 7 bases removed from V and 3 bases from J, the gap between germline ends came to 15 bases. CDR1 is SGHTA, CDR2 FQGNSA, per germline.

The chain recombines TRBV7-2 with TRBJ1-1, with 7 bases fitting TRBD1. V shed 2 bases, J shed 4 bases, and the junction held 16 bases outside the gene matches. The CDR3 is made up of 18 amino acids. Germline V gives CDR1 SGHTA, CDR2 FQGNSA. CDR3 sequence (DNA): TGTGCCAGCAGCTTAACTAGGGGGCTCCCAGGGAGGGGCACTGAAGCTTTCTTT. It codes for CASSLTRGLPGRGTEAFF.

In DNA, the CDR3 is TGCGCCAGCAGCTTGGCCACTCGGGACGCTCTCCACTTT. Translating it yields CASSLATRDALHF. The V gene is TRBV5-1, the J gene TRBJ1-6; D might be TRBD1 (5 bases). Germline CDR1 and CDR2: SGHRS and YFSETQ. The CDR3 totals 13 residues. V was clipped by 0 bases and J by 16 bases, with 14 bases between them. Supplemented by reference TRBV5-1 and TRBJ1-6, the full variable domain reads KAGVTQTPRYLIKTRGQQVTLSCSPISGHRSVSWYQQTPGQGLQFLFEYFSETQRNKGNFPGRFSGRQFSNSRSEMNVSTLELGDSALYLCASSLATRDALHFGNGTRLTVT.

The CDR3 DNA reads as TGTGCCAGCAGTTTAACGGCGGGTGGAGGAAATCAGCCCCAGCATTTT. This sequence encodes CASSLTAGGGNQPQHF. The chain couples TRBV28 to TRBJ1-5; D uncertain. The V end lost 2 bases, the J end lost 4 bases, and 15 bases lay between the germline ends. The length of the CDR3 is 16 residues. Germline CDR1 and CDR2: MDHEN and SYDVKM.

This chain connects TRBV7-8 to TRBJ2-3; 7 bases match TRBD2. There are 16 residues in the CDR3. The germline CDR1 and CDR2 sequences are SGHVS and FQNEAQ. The V and J ends lost 3 bases and 0 bases, in that order; junction bases with no gene match: 6. CDR3 sequence: CASSFGGRGSTDTQYF. The CDR3 DNA follows: TGTGCCAGCAGCTTTGGCGGGAGAGGTAGCACAGATACGCAGTATTTT.

As for this clonotype: A junction end diverges from the germline sequence, so it may reflect a read error. The chain carries TRBV3-1 and TRBJ2-7; D unresolved. This CDR3 is 15 amino acids long. Germline values: CDR1 LGHDT, CDR2 YNNKEL (reference sequence). DNA of the CDR3: TGTGCCAGCAGCCAAGCGGGTGGCTCGGCAGGCCGGATTAACTTC. Translated: CASSQAGGSAGRINF.

This clonotype has just a few counts. V and J are TRBV7-2 and TRBJ1-2, with D tentatively TRBD1 (5 bases). The germline V gene has CDR1 SGHTA and CDR2 FQGNSA. CDR3 length: 16 residues. Trimming pared 4 bases from V and 3 bases from J, leaving 18 bases between. The CDR3 DNA is TGTGCCAGCAGCTCCGGGGCATCCAGGACCTACTATGGCTACACCTTC. Translation gives CASSSGASRTYYGYTF.

This chain's CDR3 is CASSLARGMNTEAFF. CDR3 bases: TGTGCCAGCAGCTTGGCTCGGGGTATGAACACTGAAGCTTTCTTT. The chain combines TRBV5-6 with TRBJ1-1; no clear D gene. The CDR3 runs to 15 residues. Germline V gene lookup returns CDR1 SGHDT and CDR2 YYEEEE. Trimming removed 0 bases from V and 0 bases from J, with 9 bases in between. The full variable domain, rest sourced from reference TRBV5-6 and TRBJ1-1, is DAGVTQSPTHLIKTRGQQVTLRCSPKSGHDTVSWYQQALGQGPQFIFQYYEEEERQRGNFPDRFSGHQFPNYSSELNVNALLLGDSALYLCASSLARGMNTEAFFGQGTRLTVV.

Many counts were recorded for this clonotype. The DNA of the CDR3 is TGCGCCAGCAGCTTGGAAGGGGTAGCGGGAAGAAATGAGCAGTTCTTC. This sequence encodes CASSLEGVAGRNEQFF. The genes are TRBV5-1 and TRBJ2-1, with 8 bases that match TRBD2. Losses at the gene ends were 0 bases for V and 7 bases for J; bases not matched to a gene: 9. The germline V gene encodes CDR1 SGHRS and CDR2 YFSETQ. There are 16 residues in the CDR3.

In this sample, this clonotype turned up a few times. The CDR3 DNA follows: TGTGCCACGAAACGGGCTTATACGCAGTATTTT. It encodes CATKRAYTQYF. J is TRBJ2-3 and V is TRBV12-3 or TRBV12-4; no reliable D call. CDR3 size: 11 residues. Trimming took 10 bases from V and 7 from J, leaving 12 bases between them.

The gene calls are TRBV7-2 and TRBJ2-1; a weak D match, TRBD2 (6 bases). Germline assignment: CDR1 SGHTA and CDR2 FQGNSA. Trimming cost V 5 bases and J 6 bases, with 20 bases left between them. The CDR3 extends over 16 amino acids. The CDR3 spells CASSPELTGVANEQFF. CDR3 sequence (DNA): TGTGCCAGCAGCCCCGAGTTGACGGGAGTTGCCAATGAGCAGTTCTTC.

This clonotype has more than one count but fewer than ten. The genes are TRBV20-1 and TRBJ2-3; D is unclear. V was cut by 0 bases and J by 0 bases, with 7 bases left in between. Germline V gives CDR1 DFQATT, CDR2 SNEGSKA (reference sequence). The CDR3 contains 14 residues. The chain's CDR3 is CSAREITSTDTQYF. The CDR3, as DNA: TGCAGTGCTAGAGAAATCACTAGCACAGATACGCAGTATTTT.

The sample holds many counts of this clonotype. The rearrangement uses TRBV20-1 and TRBJ2-6; 7 nucleotides match TRBD1. Trimming at V came to 3 bases and at J to 0 bases, leaving 5 bases not matched to a gene. The CDR3 runs to 16 residues. CDR1 and CDR2 (germline): DFQATT, SNEGSKA (reference sequence). CDR3 DNA sequence: TGCAGTGCTAGGAGGCAGGGGGACTCTGGGGCCAACGTCCTGACTTTC. It codes for CSARRQGDSGANVLTF.

The V call is TRBV7-2, the J call TRBJ2-3; D possibly corresponds to TRBD2 (6 bases). Germline CDR1 SGHTA, CDR2 FQGNSA. V gave up 5 bases and J gave up 3 bases, with 15 bases separating them. The CDR3 length is 15 residues. The CDR3 loop is CASSVRDGGTDTQYF. The CDR3 DNA reads TGTGCCAGCAGCGTCAGGGATGGGGGGACAGATACGCAGTATTTT.